The 19 T cell receptor beta chains listed next were all sequenced from one sample in a study of T-cell reconstitution after alpha-beta-depleted transplantation in children. Preparing the TCRbeta library involved the use of unique molecular identifiers. From the PCR reads, TCRdb called clonotypes with MiXCR, one entry per CDR3 protein. Of about 980,000 distinct CDR3 sequences in the sample, roughly 29% were seen once. The sample here was PBMCs, mostly from graft donor cells, taken 360 days after TCRalphabeta/CD19-depleted stem cell transplant. The receptors shown here come from a boy under two years old who had a stem cell transplant for SCID, so the T cells may come from the graft donor.

This clonotype occurred a few times. The chain combines TRBV20-1 with TRBJ2-7, with 14 bases aligning to TRBD2. The germline CDR1 and CDR2 sequences are DFQATT and SNEGSKA (reference sequence). The CDR3 is 15 residues long. The V segment lost 2 bases and the J segment 4 bases; nucleotides outside the gene matches: 4. The CDR3 here is CSARSRTSGGYEQYF. The CDR3 DNA is TGCAGTGCTAGATCCCGGACTAGCGGGGGGTACGAGCAGTACTTC.

The chain recombines TRBV15 with TRBJ2-5, with 8 bases lining up with TRBD2. Germline assignment: CDR1 LNHNV and CDR2 YYDKDF (reference sequence). The CDR3 runs to 18 residues. The J segment lost 2 bases and the V segment lost 0 bases, leaving 11 bases of the junction unmatched. The CDR3 region has the DNA TGTGCCACCAGCAGAGATTACTTCTCGGGACTAGGGCAAGAGACCCAGTACTTC. Amino acid sequence: CATSRDYFSGLGQETQYF.

This clonotype was observed a few times. The rearrangement links TRBV4-3 to TRBJ2-1; 7 bases line up with TRBD2. The CDR3 has 13 residues. Germline V gene data show CDR1 as LGHNA and CDR2 as YSLEER. V shed 1 base and J 8 bases; nucleotides not matched to a gene: 2. The CDR3 spells CASSQGGGHEQFF. The CDR3 coding sequence is TGCGCCAGCAGCCAAGGCGGGGGTCATGAGCAGTTCTTC.

The chain combines TRBV12-3 or TRBV12-4 with TRBJ1-1; 7 bases line up with TRBD1. The V gene end was trimmed by 5 bases and the J gene end by 4 bases; junction bases not matched to a gene: 7. The CDR3 totals 14 residues. CDR3 bases: TGTGCCAGCAGTCCTTCCGACAGGGCCACTGAAGCTTTCTTT. Protein product: CASSPSDRATEAFF.

This chain connects TRBV6-1 to TRBJ1-6; TRBD1 might be the D (5 bases). Trimming left V 7 bases short and J 0 bases short, with 10 bases between. CDR1 is MNHNS, CDR2 SASEGT, per germline. The CDR3 sequence is 15 residues long. The CDR3 is CASNGGSSYNSPLHF. DNA of the CDR3: TGTGCCAGCAACGGGGGGAGCTCCTATAATTCACCCCTCCACTTT.

The CDR3 DNA is TGTGCCAGCAGTTTAAGGGCAGGGGCTGGAAACACCATATATTTT. It translates to CASSLRAGAGNTIYF. The genes are TRBV12-3 or TRBV12-4 and TRBJ1-3; TRBD1 is a possible D gene (6 bases). V was clipped by 2 bases and J by 2 bases, with 10 bases between them. CDR3 length: 15 residues.

This CDR3 reads CASSESGTDTQYF. CDR3 sequence (DNA): TGCGCCAGCAGTGAGTCAGGAACAGATACGCAGTATTTT. The chain has TRBV10-1 and TRBJ2-3; D remains ambiguous. The CDR3 covers 13 residues. Germline lookup yields CDR1 WNHNN and CDR2 SYGVQD (reference sequence). V gave up 0 bases and J gave up 3 bases, with 4 bases separating them.

This clonotype has only a few counts. The chain employs TRBV11-2 and TRBJ1-1; maybe TRBD1 (6 bases). Trimming took off 3 bases at V and 0 bases at J, with 20 bases between the two ends. The CDR3 loop spans 18 amino acids. CDR1 and CDR2 (germline): SGHAT, FQNNGV. The CDR3, as DNA: TGTGCCAGCAGCTTTATTCTGGGGGCCCCTACCATGAACACTGAAGCTTTCTTT. Translated: CASSFILGAPTMNTEAFF.

This clonotype was counted only a few times. The J gene is TRBJ2-7, the V gene TRBV20-1; 9 nucleotides line up with TRBD1. There are 14 residues in the CDR3. Germline CDR1 is DFQATT and CDR2 is SNEGSKA (reference sequence). V gave up 3 bases and J gave up 5 bases; unmatched junction bases: 8. CDR3 residues: CSASDPGQGHEQYF. In nucleotides, the CDR3 is TGCAGTGCTAGTGACCCGGGACAGGGACACGAGCAGTACTTC.

This chain uses TRBV12-3 or TRBV12-4 with TRBJ2-5, with D perhaps matching TRBD1 (5 bases). CDR3 length equals 14 residues. V lost 5 bases and J 6 bases, leaving 16 bases between the germline ends. CDR3 bases: TGTGCCAGCAGTCGACAGACCGCGGAGCAGACCCAGTACTTC. It specifies CASSRQTAEQTQYF.

This chain links TRBV5-1 with TRBJ2-1; perhaps TRBD2 as D (5 bases). The germline CDR1 and CDR2 sequences are SGHRS and YFSETQ. The V gene lost 4 bases and the J gene lost 7 bases, with 12 bases spanning the gap. The CDR3 extends over 13 amino acids. DNA for the CDR3: TGCGCCAGCAGCGGATGGACTGTTAATGAGCAGTTCTTC. Its protein product is CASSGWTVNEQFF.

This clonotype was seen more than once but under ten times. V gene TRBV6-5 combines with J gene TRBJ2-3, with 8 bases identical to TRBD2. Germline V gives CDR1 MNHEY, CDR2 SVGAGI. The CDR3 is made up of 15 amino acids. After removal of 4 bases from V and 1 base from J, the junction contained 4 bases not matched to a gene. The CDR3 DNA reads as TGTGCCAGCAGTTTAGCGGGGTGGGGCACAGATACGCAGTATTTT. Residues: CASSLAGWGTDTQYF.

This clonotype was observed a few times. The V call is TRBV12-3 or TRBV12-4, the J call TRBJ2-2; D might be TRBD1 (6 bases). V was pared by 5 bases and J by 1 base, with 17 bases between. CDR3 length equals 17 residues. The CDR3 region is CASSPNFGQKNTGELFF. CDR3 DNA sequence: TGTGCCAGCAGTCCCAACTTTGGACAGAAGAACACCGGGGAGCTGTTTTTT.

This clonotype was seen a few times. This sequence joins TRBV3-1 and TRBJ2-1; D not certain. CDR3 length: 15 amino acids. The germline CDR1 and CDR2 sequences are LGHDT and YNNKEL (reference sequence). V dropped 2 bases and J dropped 8 bases, with 16 bases sitting between them. The CDR3 DNA is TGTGCCAGCAGCCAAAGGGCCGGGCGTTCCCATGAGCAGTTCTTC. It encodes CASSQRAGRSHEQFF.

This clonotype has just a few counts. V gene TRBV9 combines with J gene TRBJ2-7; no reliable D call. CDR1 is SGDLS and CDR2 is YYNGEE in the germline V gene. V was cut by 7 bases and J by 2 bases, with 7 bases left in between. CDR3 length equals 11 residues. The chain's CDR3 is CASGQTYEQYF. The CDR3 DNA sequence: TGTGCCAGCGGGCAGACCTACGAGCAGTACTTC.

This clonotype has just a few counts. V gene TRBV7-8 combines with J gene TRBJ2-1; D may be TRBD2 (6 bases). Per the germline V gene, CDR1 is SGHVS and CDR2 is FQNEAQ. V was pared by 5 bases and J by 4 bases, with 12 bases between. The CDR3 spans 14 residues. In nucleotides, the CDR3 is TGTGCCAGCAGCAGGGCGGGGAAATACAATGAGCAGTTCTTC. Its translation is CASSRAGKYNEQFF.

As for this clonotype: Relative to the germline gene, one junction end is altered; a read error may explain this. The rearrangement uses TRBV12-3 or TRBV12-4 and TRBJ2-1, with 8 bases fitting TRBD2. This CDR3 spans 18 amino acids. The CDR3 loop reads CASSSHITSGLIFIEQFF. CDR3 coding DNA: TGTGCCAGCAGTTCCCATATAACTAGCGGCCTCATATTCATAGAGCAATTCTTC.

V and J are TRBV5-1 and TRBJ1-6; 9 nucleotides agree with TRBD1. J was trimmed by 9 bases and V by 4 bases; bases with no gene match: 14. The CDR3 is 17 amino acids. Germline V CDR1 and CDR2: SGHRS, YFSETQ. The chain's CDR3 is CASSTSSGTGMFSPLHF. The CDR3 bases are TGCGCCAGCAGCACAAGTTCCGGGACAGGGATGTTTTCACCCCTCCACTTT.

J is TRBJ2-2 and V is TRBV5-5; TRBD1 is a possible D gene (8 bases). CDR3 length equals 15 residues. V was clipped by 4 bases and J by 3 bases, with 13 bases between them. Germline CDR1 SGHKS, CDR2 YYEKEE (reference sequence). The CDR3: CASSRTGRDTGELFF. CDR3 coding DNA: TGTGCCAGCAGCAGGACAGGGAGGGACACCGGGGAGCTGTTTTTT.